Each of the 27 T cell receptor beta chains below was sequenced from the same sample in a study of blood T cell repertoires in COVID-19. Here immunoSEQ multiplex PCR was the method, and the copy in TCRdb shows in-frame clones only, minus some. The sample lists roughly 250,000 clones, 70% to 90% seen once, with approximately 1.6% in the top ten. The sequenced sample consisted of PBMCs or T cells enriched from blood (not recorded which). The receptors come from a woman aged 50 to 60 who had recovered from COVID-19.

The rearrangement links TRBV5-4 to TRBJ2-7, with 7 bases lining up with TRBD1. Germline V gene sequence: CDR1 SGHNT, CDR2 YYREEE (reference sequence). This CDR3 has 15 residues. V lost 0 bases, J lost 0 bases, and 3 bases stayed unmatched. This chain's CDR3 is CASSLGGGASYEQYF. The CDR3 coding sequence is TGTGCCAGCAGCTTGGGAGGGGGCGCCTCCTACGAGCAGTACTTC.

The chain joins TRBV7-8 to TRBJ2-1; 8 bases are shared with TRBD1. J lost 1 base, V lost 5 bases, and 13 bases had no gene match. Germline CDR1 SGHVS, CDR2 FQNEAQ. CDR3 length: 18 residues. The CDR3 is CASSQSVAGGASYNEQFF. The CDR3 DNA is TGTGCCAGCAGCCAATCGGTAGCAGGGGGCGCTTCCTACAATGAGCAGTTCTTC. The full variable domain, with the rest looked up from reference TRBV7-8 and TRBJ2-1, is GAGVSQSPRYKVAKRGQDVALRCDPISGHVSLFWYQQALGQGPEFLTYFQNEAQLDKSGLPSDRFFAERPEGSVSTLKIQRTQQEDSAVYLCASSQSVAGGASYNEQFFGPGTRLTVL.

The chain joins TRBV5-6 to TRBJ2-1; 8 bases match TRBD1. From germline, CDR1 is SGHDT and CDR2 YYEEEE. Trimming cost V 4 bases and J 5 bases; bases outside gene matches: 11. This CDR3 region has 16 residues. The CDR3 loop is CASSGGQGVYDNEQFF. The CDR3 DNA reads TGTGCCAGCAGCGGAGGACAGGGTGTTTATGACAATGAGCAGTTCTTC.

This clone is a singleton in its sample. The gene calls are TRBV30 and TRBJ1-6, with TRBD1 as a possible D gene (5 bases). Trimming removed 1 base from V and 0 bases from J, with 10 bases in between. The CDR3 has 16 amino acids. CDR1 is GTSNPN, CDR2 SVGIG, per germline (reference sequence). CDR3 nucleotide sequence: TGTGCCTGGAGTGCCCCAGACAGCTCCTATAATTCACCCCTCCACTTT. Protein: CAWSAPDSSYNSPLHF.

V usage is TRBV19 and J usage is TRBJ2-7; 7 positions match TRBD2. The CDR3 totals 15 residues. The V segment lost 1 base and the J segment 3 bases; nucleotides outside the gene matches: 6. Germline V gene lookup returns CDR1 LNHDA and CDR2 SQIVND (reference sequence). CDR3 DNA sequence: TGTGCCAGTAGTATAGTTGGGGGGGGGAGCTACGAGCAGTACTTC. Protein sequence: CASSIVGGGSYEQYF.

This chain connects TRBV11-2 to TRBJ1-3; D gene uncertain. Deletions cut 5 bases from V and 4 bases from J, with 6 bases between. Germline loops: CDR1 SGHAT, CDR2 FQNNGV. The CDR3 extends over 12 amino acids. The CDR3 protein is CASSRTGNTIYF. CDR3 coding DNA: TGTGCCAGCAGCCGCACAGGAAACACCATATATTTT.

V is TRBV27 and J is TRBJ1-1; maybe TRBD1 (6 bases). Germline V lookup: CDR1 MNHEY, CDR2 SMNVEV (reference sequence). The CDR3 is 16 amino acids. V lost 3 bases and J 4 bases, leaving 18 bases between the germline ends. CDR3: CASSFISPTGSTEAFF. In nucleotides, the CDR3 is TGTGCCAGCAGTTTCATATCCCCGACAGGAAGCACTGAAGCTTTCTTT.

The chain links TRBV2 to TRBJ2-7; a weak D match, TRBD1 (5 bases). From germline, CDR1 is SNHLY and CDR2 FYNNEI. This CDR3 is 14 amino acids long. V shed 3 bases and J shed 2 bases, with 11 bases lying between them. This chain's CDR3 is CASSERTTTYEQYF. In DNA, the CDR3 is TGTGCCAGCAGTGAGCGGACAACAACCTACGAGCAGTACTTC.

For the CDR3, the DNA is TGTGCCTCTCCCCGACAGGATAAGCGGGGCTACACCTTC. The encoded protein is CASPRQDKRGYTF. The V gene is TRBV30, the J gene TRBJ1-2, with D possibly matching TRBD1 (6 bases). The CDR3 totals 13 residues. With 7 bases removed from V and 8 bases from J, the gap between germline ends came to 20 bases. Germline CDR1 and CDR2: GTSNPN and SVGIG (reference sequence).

J is TRBJ2-7 and V is TRBV5-1; TRBD1 might be the D (5 bases). There are 13 residues in the CDR3. CDR1 SGHRS and CDR2 YFSETQ come from the germline V gene. V lost 0 bases, J lost 3 bases, and 7 bases lay in between. The CDR3 loop reads CASSLGQFYEQYF. The CDR3 coding sequence is TGCGCCAGCAGCTTGGGACAGTTCTACGAGCAGTACTTC.

The chain has TRBV10-3 and TRBJ1-2; possible D gene TRBD1, 5 bases. The CDR3 spans 15 residues. Germline CDR1 reads ENHRY; CDR2 reads SYGVKD. With 6 bases removed from V and 4 bases from J, the gap between germline ends came to 18 bases. CDR3 sequence reads: CAIRPEGQSGYGYTF. The CDR3 nucleotides read TGTGCCATCAGGCCGGAGGGGCAAAGTGGCTATGGCTACACCTTC.

This clone was observed a single time. The rearrangement uses TRBV18 and TRBJ2-3; possibly TRBD2 for D (5 bases). The CDR3 is 16 residues long. Trimming left V 3 bases short and J 3 bases short, with 16 bases between. Per germline, CDR1 KGHSH and CDR2 LQKENI. In nucleotides, the CDR3 is TGTGCCAGCTCACCCGGGCAGCGGATACCTACAGATACGCAGTATTTT. Its translation: CASSPGQRIPTDTQYF.

The chain joins TRBV27 to TRBJ2-3; 11 bases line up with TRBD2. The CDR3 is 13 amino acids. Trimming removed 5 bases from V and 14 bases from J; junction bases left unmatched: 9. Germline loops: CDR1 MNHEY, CDR2 SMNVEV (reference sequence). CDR3 amino acids: CASSTLAGGVGYF. As DNA, the CDR3 is TGTGCCAGCAGTACCCTAGCGGGAGGTGTTGGGTATTTT.

The CDR3 protein is CATSRDGSGRGYEQYF. CDR3 DNA sequence: TGTGCCACCAGCAGAGATGGAAGCGGGAGAGGCTACGAGCAGTACTTC. This rearrangement joins TRBV15 to TRBJ2-7; 8 bases are shared with TRBD2. The trim removed 0 bases at V and 3 bases at J, leaving 7 bases unmatched. The germline V gene has CDR1 LNHNV and CDR2 YYDKDF (reference sequence). This CDR3 spans 16 amino acids.

The chain couples TRBV3-1 (or the pseudogene TRBV3-2) to TRBJ1-2; D unclear. Per germline, CDR1 LGHDT and CDR2 YNNKEL (reference sequence). V shed 1 base and J shed 4 bases, with 7 bases lying between them. The CDR3 length is 13 residues. DNA for the CDR3: TGTGCCAGCAGCCAAGGAGTGCCCTATGGCTACACCTTC. It translates to CASSQGVPYGYTF.

The genes are TRBV24-1 and TRBJ2-2; D remains unclear. This CDR3 is built from 14 residues. Trimming left V 4 bases short and J 0 bases short, with 5 bases between. CDR1 and CDR2 from the germline V gene are KGHDR and SFDVKD. The CDR3 coding sequence is TGTGCCACCAGTGAAGCGACGAACACCGGGGAGCTGTTTTTT. It specifies CATSEATNTGELFF.

V usage is TRBV4-3 and J usage is TRBJ2-6, with D unclear. Trimming stripped 0 bases from V and 3 bases from J, with 9 bases between. CDR1 and CDR2 from the germline V gene are LGHNA and YSLEER. This CDR3 has 16 amino acids. For the CDR3, the DNA is TGCGCCAGCAGCCAAGATTCCGGTTTTGGGGCCAACGTCCTGACTTTC. Amino acid sequence: CASSQDSGFGANVLTF.

The chain links TRBV5-6 to TRBJ2-3; no clear D gene. CDR1 and CDR2 (germline): SGHDT, YYEEEE. V shed 1 base and J shed 0 bases, with 9 bases lying between them. There are 15 residues in the CDR3. The CDR3 loop is CASSLYRSSTDTQYF. As DNA, the CDR3 is TGTGCCAGCAGCTTGTATCGGTCGAGCACAGATACGCAGTATTTT. Combining the CDR3 with reference TRBV5-6 and TRBJ2-3 gives the whole variable domain DAGVTQSPTHLIKTRGQQVTLRCSPKSGHDTVSWYQQALGQGPQFIFQYYEEEERQRGNFPDRFSGHQFPNYSSELNVNALLLGDSALYLCASSLYRSSTDTQYFGPGTRLTVL.

This chain links TRBV19 with TRBJ2-2, with a weak D call TRBD1 (6 bases). V lost 11 bases to trimming and J lost 3 bases, with 22 bases between them. Germline V gene sequence: CDR1 LNHDA, CDR2 SQIVND (reference sequence). This CDR3 is built from 16 residues. CDR3 loop: CASRAEDSRYTGELFF. CDR3 in DNA: TGTGCCTCCCGGGCGGAGGACAGCCGATACACCGGGGAGCTGTTTTTT.

The chain links TRBV7-8 to TRBJ2-1; TRBD2 might be the D (6 bases). The CDR3 runs to 14 residues. Trimming shortened V by 2 bases and J by 5 bases, and 10 bases separated the two germline ends. Germline V gene lookup returns CDR1 SGHVS and CDR2 FQNEAQ. CDR3 in amino acids: CASSLRWRDNEQFF. CDR3 in DNA: TGTGCCAGCAGCTTACGGTGGAGGGACAATGAGCAGTTCTTC.

This rearrangement joins TRBV11-2 to TRBJ1-5; D might be TRBD1 (6 bases). Trimming removed 5 bases at V and 0 bases at J, with 11 bases between. CDR1 is SGHAT, CDR2 FQNNGV, per germline. The CDR3 extends over 15 amino acids. CDR3: CASSQGHNSNQPQHF. CDR3 nucleotides: TGTGCCAGCAGCCAGGGACACAATAGCAATCAGCCCCAGCATTTT.

The chain carries TRBV2 and TRBJ1-6; no definite D call. Germline V gene lookup returns CDR1 SNHLY and CDR2 FYNNEI. The CDR3 is 14 amino acids. Trimming took 2 bases from V and 7 from J, leaving 9 bases between them. DNA for the CDR3: TGTGCCAGCAGTGAATCGGAGCGGAATTCACCCCTCCACTTT. Protein product: CASSESERNSPLHF.

The chain carries TRBV4-3 and TRBJ2-7; 11 bases match TRBD2. This CDR3 has 15 residues. V lost 1 base to trimming and J lost 3 bases; unmatched junction nucleotides: 2. Germline V gives CDR1 LGHNA, CDR2 YSLEER. The CDR3 spells CASSQGLAGRYEQYF. The CDR3 DNA follows: TGCGCCAGCAGCCAAGGACTAGCGGGACGCTACGAGCAGTACTTC.

The V gene is TRBV7-8, the J gene TRBJ1-2, with D possibly TRBD1 on 6 matching bases. The germline V and J ends were trimmed by 1 base and 4 bases, with 16 bases remaining between them. Germline CDR1 reads SGHVS; CDR2 reads FQNEAQ. This CDR3 comprises 16 residues. As DNA, the CDR3 is TGTGCCAGCAGCTTAGGGGTTCGGCAGGGGATCTATGGCTACACCTTC. It specifies CASSLGVRQGIYGYTF.

In this sample, this clone turned up once. This chain connects TRBV18 to TRBJ2-3; TRBD2 matches at 7 bases. Germline-derived CDR1 and CDR2 are KGHSH and LQKENI. The CDR3 extends over 14 amino acids. V lost 2 bases to trimming and J lost 5 bases; unmatched junction nucleotides: 4. The CDR3 coding sequence is TGTGCCAGCTCACCAGGGCTAGCGGAAGATACGCAGTATTTT. Protein: CASSPGLAEDTQYF.

The chain couples TRBV7-9 to TRBJ1-2, with TRBD1 matching 8 bases. Trimming at V came to 3 bases and at J to 10 bases, leaving 7 bases not matched to a gene. This CDR3 is 13 amino acids long. Per germline, CDR1 SEHNR and CDR2 FQNEAQ (reference sequence). CDR3 in amino acids: CASSLGSGGLYTF. CDR3 bases: TGTGCCAGCAGCTTGGGGTCAGGGGGCCTCTACACCTTC.

The V gene is TRBV4-2, the J gene TRBJ2-3, with 9 bases matching TRBD2. The length of the CDR3 is 18 residues. Germline V gene sequence: CDR1 LGHNA, CDR2 YNFKEQ. Trimming removed 0 bases from V and 1 base from J; junction bases left unmatched: 8. As DNA, the CDR3 is TGTGCCAGCAGCCAAGATTCTAAACTAGCGGGCGGCACAGATACGCAGTATTTT. Amino acids: CASSQDSKLAGGTDTQYF.